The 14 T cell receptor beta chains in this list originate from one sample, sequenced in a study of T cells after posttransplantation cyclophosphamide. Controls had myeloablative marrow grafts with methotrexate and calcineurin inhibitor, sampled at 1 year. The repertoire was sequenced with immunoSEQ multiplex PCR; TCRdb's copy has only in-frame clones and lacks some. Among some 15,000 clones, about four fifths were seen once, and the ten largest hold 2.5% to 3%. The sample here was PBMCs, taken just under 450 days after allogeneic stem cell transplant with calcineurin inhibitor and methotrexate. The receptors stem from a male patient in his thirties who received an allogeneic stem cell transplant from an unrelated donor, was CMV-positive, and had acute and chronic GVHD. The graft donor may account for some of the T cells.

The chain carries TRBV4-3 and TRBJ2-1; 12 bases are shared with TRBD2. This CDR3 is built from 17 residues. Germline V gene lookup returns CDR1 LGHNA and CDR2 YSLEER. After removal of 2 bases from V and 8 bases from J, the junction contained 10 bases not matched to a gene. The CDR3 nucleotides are TGCGCCAGCAGCCAACTTCCCTCTAGCGGGGGGGGCGATGAGCAGTTCTTC. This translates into CASSQLPSSGGGDEQFF.

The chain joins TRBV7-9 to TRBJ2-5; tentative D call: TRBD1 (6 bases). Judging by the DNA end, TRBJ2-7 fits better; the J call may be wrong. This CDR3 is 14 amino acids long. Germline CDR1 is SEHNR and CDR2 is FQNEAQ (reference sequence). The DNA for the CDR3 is TGTGCCAGCAGCTTTGGTGGGGGCCGGACCGAGCAGTACTTC. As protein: CASSFGGGRTEQYF.

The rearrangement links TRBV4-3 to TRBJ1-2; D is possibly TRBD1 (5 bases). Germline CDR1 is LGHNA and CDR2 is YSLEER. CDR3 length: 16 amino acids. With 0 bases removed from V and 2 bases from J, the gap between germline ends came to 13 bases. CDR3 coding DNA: TGCGCCAGCAGCCAAGACCACATATCAGGGAACTATGGCTACACCTTC. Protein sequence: CASSQDHISGNYGYTF.

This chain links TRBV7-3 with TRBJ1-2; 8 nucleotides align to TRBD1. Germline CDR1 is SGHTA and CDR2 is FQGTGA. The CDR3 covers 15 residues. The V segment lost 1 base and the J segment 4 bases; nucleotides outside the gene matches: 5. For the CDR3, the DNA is TGTGCCAGCAGCTTAAGTACAGGGGGATTCTATGGCTACACCTTC. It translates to CASSLSTGGFYGYTF.

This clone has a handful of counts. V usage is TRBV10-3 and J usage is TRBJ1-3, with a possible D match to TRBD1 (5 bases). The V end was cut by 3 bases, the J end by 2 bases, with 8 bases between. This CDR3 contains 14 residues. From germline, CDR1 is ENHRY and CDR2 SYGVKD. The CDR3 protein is CAISDGQPGNTIYF. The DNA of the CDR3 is TGTGCCATCAGTGATGGACAACCTGGAAACACCATATATTTT.

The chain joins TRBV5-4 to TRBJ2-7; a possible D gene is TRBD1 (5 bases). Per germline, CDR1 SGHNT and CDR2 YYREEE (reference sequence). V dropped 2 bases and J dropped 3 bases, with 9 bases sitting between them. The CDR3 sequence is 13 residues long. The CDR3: CASSFDSRYEQYF. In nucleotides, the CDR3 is TGTGCCAGCAGCTTTGACAGCCGCTACGAGCAGTACTTC. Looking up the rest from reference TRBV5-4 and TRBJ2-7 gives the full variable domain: ETGVTQSPTHLIKTRGQQVTLRCSSQSGHNTVSWYQQALGQGPQFIFQYYREEENGRGNFPPRFSGLQFPNYSSELNVNALELDDSALYLCASSFDSRYEQYFGPGTRLTVT.

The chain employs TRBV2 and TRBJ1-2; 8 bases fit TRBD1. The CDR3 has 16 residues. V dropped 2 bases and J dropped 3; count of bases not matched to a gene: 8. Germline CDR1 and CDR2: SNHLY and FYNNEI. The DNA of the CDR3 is TGTGCCAGCAGTGAAAATCGGGACAGGATTTACTATGGCTACACCTTC. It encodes CASSENRDRIYYGYTF.

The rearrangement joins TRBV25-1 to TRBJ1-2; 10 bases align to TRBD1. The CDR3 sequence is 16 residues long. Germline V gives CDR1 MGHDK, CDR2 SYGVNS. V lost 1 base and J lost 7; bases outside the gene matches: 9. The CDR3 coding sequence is TGTGCCAGCAGTGAATCCCGACAGGGGGCTTCTCGTGGCTACACCTTC. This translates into CASSESRQGASRGYTF.

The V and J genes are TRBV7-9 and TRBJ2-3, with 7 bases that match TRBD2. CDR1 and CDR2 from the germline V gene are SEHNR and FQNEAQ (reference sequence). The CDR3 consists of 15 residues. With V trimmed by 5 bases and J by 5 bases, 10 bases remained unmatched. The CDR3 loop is CASSPTSQAVDTQYF. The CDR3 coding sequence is TGTGCCAGCAGCCCGACTAGCCAAGCTGTAGATACGCAGTATTTT.

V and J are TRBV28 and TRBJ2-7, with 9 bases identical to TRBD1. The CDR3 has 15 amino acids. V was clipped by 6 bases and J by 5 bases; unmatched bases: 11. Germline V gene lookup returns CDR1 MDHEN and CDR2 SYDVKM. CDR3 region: CASRPLRTGVHEQYF. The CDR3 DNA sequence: TGTGCCAGCAGGCCATTGAGGACAGGGGTCCACGAGCAGTACTTC. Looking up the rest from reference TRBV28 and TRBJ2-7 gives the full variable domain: DVKVTQSSRYLVKRTGEKVFLECVQDMDHENMFWYRQDPGLGLRLIYFSYDVKMKEKGDIPEGYSVSREKKERFSLILESASTNQTSMYLCASRPLRTGVHEQYFGPGTRLTVT.

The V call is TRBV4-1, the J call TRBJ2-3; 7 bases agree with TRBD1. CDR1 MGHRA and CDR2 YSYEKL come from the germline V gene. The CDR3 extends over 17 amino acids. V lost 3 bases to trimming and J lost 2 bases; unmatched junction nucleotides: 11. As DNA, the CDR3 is TGCGCCAGCAGCCACAGTCGGACAGGCCCCACCACAGATACGCAGTATTTT. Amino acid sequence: CASSHSRTGPTTDTQYF.

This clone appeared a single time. CDR3: CASRGNRGVGTEAFF. Written as DNA, the CDR3 is TGTGCCAGCAGGGGGAACAGGGGGGTGGGCACTGAAGCTTTCTTT. The V and J genes are TRBV2 and TRBJ1-1; TRBD1 matches at 8 bases. From germline, CDR1 is SNHLY and CDR2 FYNNEI. Trimming at V came to 6 bases and at J to 4 bases, leaving 10 bases not matched to a gene. The CDR3 runs 15 residues.

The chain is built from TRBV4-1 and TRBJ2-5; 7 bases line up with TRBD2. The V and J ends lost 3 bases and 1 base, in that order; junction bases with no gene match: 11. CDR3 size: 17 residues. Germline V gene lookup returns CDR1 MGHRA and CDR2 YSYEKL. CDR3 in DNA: TGCGCCAGCAGCCACCAACTTAGGGGAGGGATCCAAGAGACCCAGTACTTC. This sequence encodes CASSHQLRGGIQETQYF.

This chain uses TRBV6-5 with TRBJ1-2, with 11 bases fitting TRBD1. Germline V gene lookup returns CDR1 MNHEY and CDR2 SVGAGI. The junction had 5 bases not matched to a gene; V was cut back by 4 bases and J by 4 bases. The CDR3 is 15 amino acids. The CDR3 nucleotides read TGTGCCAGCAGTTGGACAGGGGGCAGTAGCTATGGCTACACCTTC. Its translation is CASSWTGGSSYGYTF.